This T cell receptor beta chain was sequenced for a study of Graves' ophthalmopathy and Graves' hyperthyroidism. RNA served as the template for amplifying TCR beta CDR3 regions. HTBI primers were employed in first-round RT-PCR, then a second-round multiplex PCR followed. TCRdb re-analysed the multiplex PCR reads in MiXCR, keeping a single row per CDR3 protein. The sample includes hundreds of thousands of distinct CDR3 sequences, around 42% of them seen just once. A remark on this clonotype: Its target is unknown.

Trimming pared 1 base from V and 9 bases from J, leaving 8 bases between. Germline values: CDR1 SGHDT, CDR2 YYEEEE. CDR3 size: 12 residues. Pregnant or lactating patients and those with other autoimmune diseases or uncontrolled infections were excluded. Overall study findings and caveats: Blood samples also showed most expanded thyroid clonotypes exceeding 0.001 frequency.

This receptor was obtained from an adult man with Graves' ophthalmopathy. Source material: peripheral blood. This sequence joins TRBV5-6 and TRBJ1-5; a weak D match, TRBD1 (5 bases). The CDR3 is CASSLLRGPQHF. The CDR3 DNA follows: TGTGCCAGCAGCTTGTTGAGGGGGCCCCAGCATTTT.